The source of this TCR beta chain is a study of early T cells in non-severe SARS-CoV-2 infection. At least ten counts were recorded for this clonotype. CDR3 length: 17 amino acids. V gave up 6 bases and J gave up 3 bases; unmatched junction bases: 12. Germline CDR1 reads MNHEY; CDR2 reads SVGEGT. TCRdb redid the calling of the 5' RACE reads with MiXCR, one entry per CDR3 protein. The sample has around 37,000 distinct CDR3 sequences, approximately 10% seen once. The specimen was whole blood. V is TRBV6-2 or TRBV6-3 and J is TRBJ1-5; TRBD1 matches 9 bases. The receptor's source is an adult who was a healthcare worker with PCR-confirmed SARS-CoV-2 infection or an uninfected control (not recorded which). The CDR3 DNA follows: TGTGCCAGCAGACCCAATACAGGGGGCGCGCCCAATCAGCCCCAGCATTTT. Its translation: CASRPNTGGAPNQPQHF.